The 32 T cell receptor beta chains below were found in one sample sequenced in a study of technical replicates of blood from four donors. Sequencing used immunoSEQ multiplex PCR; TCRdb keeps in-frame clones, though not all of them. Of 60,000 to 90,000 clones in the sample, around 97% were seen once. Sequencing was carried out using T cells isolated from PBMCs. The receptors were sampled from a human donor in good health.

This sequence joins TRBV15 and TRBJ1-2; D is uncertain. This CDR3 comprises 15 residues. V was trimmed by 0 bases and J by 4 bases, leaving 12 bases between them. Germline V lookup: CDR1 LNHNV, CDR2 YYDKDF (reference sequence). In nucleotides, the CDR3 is TGTGCCACCAGCAGAGATAATGATCGGGGCTATGGCTACACCTTC. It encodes CATSRDNDRGYGYTF.

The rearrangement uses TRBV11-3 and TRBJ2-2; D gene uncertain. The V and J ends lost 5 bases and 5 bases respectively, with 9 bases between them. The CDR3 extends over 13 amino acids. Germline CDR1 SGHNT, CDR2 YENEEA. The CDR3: CASSPVITGELFF. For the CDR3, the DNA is TGTGCCAGCAGCCCAGTGATTACCGGGGAGCTGTTTTTT.

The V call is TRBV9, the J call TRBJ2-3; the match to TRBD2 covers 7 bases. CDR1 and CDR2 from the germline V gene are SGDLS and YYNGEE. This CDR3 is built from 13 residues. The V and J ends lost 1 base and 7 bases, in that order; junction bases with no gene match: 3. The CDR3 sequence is CASSVSGKNTQYF. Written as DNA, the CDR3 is TGTGCCAGCAGCGTAAGCGGGAAAAATACGCAGTATTTT.

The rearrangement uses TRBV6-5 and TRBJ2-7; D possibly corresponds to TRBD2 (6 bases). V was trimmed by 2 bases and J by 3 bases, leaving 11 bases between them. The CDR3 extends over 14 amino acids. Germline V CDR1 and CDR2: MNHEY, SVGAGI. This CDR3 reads CASSYTGSFYEQYF. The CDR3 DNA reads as TGTGCCAGCAGTTACACCGGGAGCTTCTACGAGCAGTACTTC.

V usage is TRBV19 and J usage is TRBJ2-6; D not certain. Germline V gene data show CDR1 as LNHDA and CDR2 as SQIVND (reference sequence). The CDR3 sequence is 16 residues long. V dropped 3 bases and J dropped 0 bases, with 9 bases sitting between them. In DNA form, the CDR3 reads TGTGCCAGTAGTATTCAAACGGGCTCTGGGGCCAACGTCCTGACTTTC. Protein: CASSIQTGSGANVLTF.

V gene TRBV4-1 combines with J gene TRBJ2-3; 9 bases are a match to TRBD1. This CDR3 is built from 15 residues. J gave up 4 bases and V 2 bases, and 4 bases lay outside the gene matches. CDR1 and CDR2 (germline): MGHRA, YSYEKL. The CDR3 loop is CASSQRQGEADTQYF. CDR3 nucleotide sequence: TGCGCCAGCAGCCAACGACAGGGGGAGGCAGATACGCAGTATTTT.

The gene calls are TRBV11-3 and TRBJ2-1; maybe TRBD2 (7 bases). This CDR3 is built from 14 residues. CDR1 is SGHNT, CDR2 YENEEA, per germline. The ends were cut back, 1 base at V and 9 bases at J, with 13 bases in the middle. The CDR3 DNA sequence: TGTGCCAGCAGCTTAGGGCCCGGGGGGCCTGAGCAGTTCTTC. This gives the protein CASSLGPGGPEQFF.

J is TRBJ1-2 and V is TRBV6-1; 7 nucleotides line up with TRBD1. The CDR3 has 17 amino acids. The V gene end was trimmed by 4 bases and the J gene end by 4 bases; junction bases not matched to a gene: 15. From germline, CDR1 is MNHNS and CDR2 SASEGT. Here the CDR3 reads CASSGGPTGADVYGYTF. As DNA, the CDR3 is TGTGCCAGCAGTGGCGGTCCTACAGGGGCGGATGTCTATGGCTACACCTTC.

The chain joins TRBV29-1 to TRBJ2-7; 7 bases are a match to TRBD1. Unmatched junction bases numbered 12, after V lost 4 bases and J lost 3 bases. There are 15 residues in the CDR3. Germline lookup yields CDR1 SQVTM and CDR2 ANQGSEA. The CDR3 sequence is CSVVKPGQTFYEQYF. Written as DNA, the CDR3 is TGCAGCGTTGTAAAACCGGGACAGACCTTCTACGAGCAGTACTTC.

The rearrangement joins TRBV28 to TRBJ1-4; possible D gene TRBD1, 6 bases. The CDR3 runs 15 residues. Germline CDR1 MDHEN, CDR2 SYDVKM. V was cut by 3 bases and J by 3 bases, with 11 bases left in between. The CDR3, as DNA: TGTGCCAGCAGTTTCGGAGGGGGGGCTAATGAAAAACTGTTTTTT. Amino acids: CASSFGGGANEKLFF.

This CDR3 is CSVEKDRAETQYF. CDR3 in DNA: TGCAGCGTTGAGAAAGACAGGGCAGAGACCCAGTACTTC. The chain employs TRBV29-1 and TRBJ2-5, with TRBD1 identical over 7 bases. Germline CDR1 reads SQVTM; CDR2 reads ANQGSEA. The ends lost 3 bases at V and 4 bases at J; junction bases unmatched: 5. The CDR3 consists of 13 residues.

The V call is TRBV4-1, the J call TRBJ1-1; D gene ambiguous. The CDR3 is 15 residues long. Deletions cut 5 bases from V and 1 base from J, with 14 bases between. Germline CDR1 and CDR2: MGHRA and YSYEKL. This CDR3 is CASSDGVIKNTEAFF. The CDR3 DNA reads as TGCGCCAGCAGCGACGGGGTCATAAAGAACACTGAAGCTTTCTTT.

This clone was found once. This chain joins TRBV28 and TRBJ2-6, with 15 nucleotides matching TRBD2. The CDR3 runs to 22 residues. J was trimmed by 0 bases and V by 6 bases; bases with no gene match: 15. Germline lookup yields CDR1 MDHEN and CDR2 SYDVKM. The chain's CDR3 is CASSRSKPGLAGGNSGANVLTF. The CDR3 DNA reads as TGTGCCAGCAGCCGCTCAAAGCCGGGACTAGCGGGAGGAAACTCTGGGGCCAACGTCCTGACTTTC.

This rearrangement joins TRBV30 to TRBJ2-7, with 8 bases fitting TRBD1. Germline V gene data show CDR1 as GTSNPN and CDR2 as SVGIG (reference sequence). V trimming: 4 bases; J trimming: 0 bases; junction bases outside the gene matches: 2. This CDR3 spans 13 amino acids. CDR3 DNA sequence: TGTGCCTGGATCAGGGGGCACTCCTACGAGCAGTACTTC. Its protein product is CAWIRGHSYEQYF.

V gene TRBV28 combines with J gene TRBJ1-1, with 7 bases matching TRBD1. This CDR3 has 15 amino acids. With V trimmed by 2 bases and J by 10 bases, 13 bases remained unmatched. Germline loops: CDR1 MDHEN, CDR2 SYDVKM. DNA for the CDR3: TGTGCCAGCAGTTTAAGGGGTAGGGGGACAGCGGGAGCTTTCTTT. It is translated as CASSLRGRGTAGAFF.

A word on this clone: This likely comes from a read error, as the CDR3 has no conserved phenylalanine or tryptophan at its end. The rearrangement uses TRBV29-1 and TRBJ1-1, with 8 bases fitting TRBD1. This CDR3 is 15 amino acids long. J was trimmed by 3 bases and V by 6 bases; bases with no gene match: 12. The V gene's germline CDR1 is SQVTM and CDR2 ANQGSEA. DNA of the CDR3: TGCAGCGTGGACCAGGACAGGGCGGTCGACACTGAAGCTTTCCTT. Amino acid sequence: CSVDQDRAVDTEAFL.

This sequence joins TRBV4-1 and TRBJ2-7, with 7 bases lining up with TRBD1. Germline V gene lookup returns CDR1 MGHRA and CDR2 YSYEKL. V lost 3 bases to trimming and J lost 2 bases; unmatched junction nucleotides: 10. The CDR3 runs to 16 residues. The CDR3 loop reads CASSQSFATGTYEQYF. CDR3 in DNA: TGCGCCAGCAGCCAGTCTTTTGCGACAGGGACCTACGAGCAGTACTTC.

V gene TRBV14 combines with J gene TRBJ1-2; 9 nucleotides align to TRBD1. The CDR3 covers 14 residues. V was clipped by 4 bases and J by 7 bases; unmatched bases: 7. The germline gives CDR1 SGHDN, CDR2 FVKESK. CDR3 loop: CASSPGTGFFGYTF. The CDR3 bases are TGTGCCAGCAGCCCCGGGACAGGGTTTTTTGGCTACACCTTC.

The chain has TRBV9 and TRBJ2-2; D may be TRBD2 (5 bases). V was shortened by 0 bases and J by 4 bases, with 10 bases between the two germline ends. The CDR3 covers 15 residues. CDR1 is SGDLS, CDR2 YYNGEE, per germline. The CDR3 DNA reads TGTGCCAGCAGCGTAGGAGGGAGCCGCACCGGGGAGCTGTTTTTT. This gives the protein CASSVGGSRTGELFF.

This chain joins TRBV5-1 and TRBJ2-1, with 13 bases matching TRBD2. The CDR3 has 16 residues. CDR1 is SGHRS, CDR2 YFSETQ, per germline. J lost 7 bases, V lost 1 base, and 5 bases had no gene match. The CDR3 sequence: CASSLTSGREGNEQFF. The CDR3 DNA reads TGCGCCAGCAGCTTGACTAGCGGGAGGGAAGGGAATGAGCAGTTCTTC.

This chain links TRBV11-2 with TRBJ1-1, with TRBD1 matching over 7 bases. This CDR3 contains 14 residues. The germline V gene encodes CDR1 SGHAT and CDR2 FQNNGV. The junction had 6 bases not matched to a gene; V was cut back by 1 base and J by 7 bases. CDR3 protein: CASSLVVGGNEAFF. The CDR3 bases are TGTGCCAGCAGCTTAGTCGTAGGGGGCAATGAAGCTTTCTTT.

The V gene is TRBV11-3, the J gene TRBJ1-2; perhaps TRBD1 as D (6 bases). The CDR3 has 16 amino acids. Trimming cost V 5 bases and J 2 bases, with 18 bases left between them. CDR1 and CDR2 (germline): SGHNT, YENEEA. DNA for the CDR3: TGTGCCAGCAGCCAAGGTGGCGGGGGCGTGAACTATGGCTACACCTTC. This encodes CASSQGGGGVNYGYTF.

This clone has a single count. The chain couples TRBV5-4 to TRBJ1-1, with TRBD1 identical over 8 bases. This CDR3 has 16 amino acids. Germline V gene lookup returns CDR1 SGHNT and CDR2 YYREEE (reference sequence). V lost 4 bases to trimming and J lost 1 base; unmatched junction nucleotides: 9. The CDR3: CASSRGQEKGNTEAFF. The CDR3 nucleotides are TGTGCCAGCAGCCGGGGACAGGAGAAGGGGAACACTGAAGCTTTCTTT.

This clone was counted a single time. The CDR3, as DNA: TGTGCCAGCAGCCAACCCGGACAGGTCCCACTGGCCGAGCAGTACTTC. Amino acid sequence: CASSQPGQVPLAEQYF. The chain carries TRBV14 and TRBJ2-7; 7 positions agree with TRBD1. Unmatched junction bases numbered 13, after V lost 2 bases and J lost 6 bases. There are 16 residues in the CDR3. The germline CDR1 and CDR2 sequences are SGHDN and FVKESK. Drawing the rest from reference TRBV14 and TRBJ2-7, the complete variable domain is EAGVTQFPSHSVIEKGQTVTLRCDPISGHDNLYWYRRVMGKEIKFLLHFVKESKQDESGMPNNRFLAERTGGTYSTLKVQPAELEDSGVYFCASSQPGQVPLAEQYFGPGTRLTVT.

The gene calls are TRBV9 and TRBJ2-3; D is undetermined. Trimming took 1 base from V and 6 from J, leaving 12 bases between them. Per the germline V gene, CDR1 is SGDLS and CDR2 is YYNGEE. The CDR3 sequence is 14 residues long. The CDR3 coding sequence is TGTGCCAGCAGCGTAATGGAGCGTACCGATACGCAGTATTTT. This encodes CASSVMERTDTQYF.

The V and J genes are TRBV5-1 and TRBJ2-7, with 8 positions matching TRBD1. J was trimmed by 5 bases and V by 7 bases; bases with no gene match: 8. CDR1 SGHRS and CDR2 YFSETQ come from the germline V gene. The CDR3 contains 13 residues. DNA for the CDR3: TGCGCCAGCGGCGGACAGGGTTTAAACGAGCAGTACTTC. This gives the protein CASGGQGLNEQYF.

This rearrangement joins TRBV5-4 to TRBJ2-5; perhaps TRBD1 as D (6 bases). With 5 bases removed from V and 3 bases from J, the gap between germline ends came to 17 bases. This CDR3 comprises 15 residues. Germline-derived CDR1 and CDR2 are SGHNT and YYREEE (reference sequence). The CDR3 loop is CASSRSYTGKETQYF. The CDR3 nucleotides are TGTGCCAGCAGTCGCTCATACACAGGGAAAGAGACCCAGTACTTC.

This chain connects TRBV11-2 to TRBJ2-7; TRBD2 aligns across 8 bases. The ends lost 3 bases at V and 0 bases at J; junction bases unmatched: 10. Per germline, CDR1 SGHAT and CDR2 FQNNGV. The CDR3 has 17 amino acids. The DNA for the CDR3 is TGTGCCAGCAGCTTGGGGATAGTGAGCGGGAGCTCCTACGAGCAGTACTTC. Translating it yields CASSLGIVSGSSYEQYF.

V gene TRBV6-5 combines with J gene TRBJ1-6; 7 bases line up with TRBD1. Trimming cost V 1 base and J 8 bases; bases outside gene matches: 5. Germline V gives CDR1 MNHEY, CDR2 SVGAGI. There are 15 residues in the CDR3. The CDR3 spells CASSYLNRGYSPLHF. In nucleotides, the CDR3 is TGTGCCAGCAGTTACTTAAACAGGGGTTATTCACCCCTCCACTTT.

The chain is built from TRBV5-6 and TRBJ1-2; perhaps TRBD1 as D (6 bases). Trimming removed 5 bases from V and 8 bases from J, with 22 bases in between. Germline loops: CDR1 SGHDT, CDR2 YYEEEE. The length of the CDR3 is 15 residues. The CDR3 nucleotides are TGTGCCAGCAGAAAAGGATTACAGGGTACTGGCGGCTACACCTTC. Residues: CASRKGLQGTGGYTF.

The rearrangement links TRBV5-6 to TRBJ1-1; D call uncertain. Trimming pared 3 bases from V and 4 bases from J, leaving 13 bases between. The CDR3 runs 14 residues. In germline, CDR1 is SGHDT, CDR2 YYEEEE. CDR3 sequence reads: CASSSPSGFTEAFF. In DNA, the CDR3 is TGTGCCAGCAGCTCCCCCTCCGGGTTCACTGAAGCTTTCTTT.

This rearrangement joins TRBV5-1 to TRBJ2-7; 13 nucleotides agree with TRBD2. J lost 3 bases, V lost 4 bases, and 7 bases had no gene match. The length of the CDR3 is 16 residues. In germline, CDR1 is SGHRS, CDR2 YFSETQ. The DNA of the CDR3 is TGCGCCAGCAGCCCTGGACTAGCGGGAGTCATCTACGAGCAGTACTTC. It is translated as CASSPGLAGVIYEQYF.